This passage covers 12 T cell receptor beta chains from one sample sequenced in a study of CD8+ T cells in alopecia areata. Extracted from the samples, RNA was reverse transcribed into cDNA to serve as the sequencing template. Here immunoSEQ multiplex PCR was the method, and the copy in TCRdb shows in-frame clones only, minus some. The sample holds 200,000 or so clones, under 40% seen once. This sample's treatment: oral pan-JAK inhibitor, 5-10 mg twice daily. This specimen consisted of CD4+ T cells sorted from blood, obtained at roughly week 30, from a patient treated with tofacitinib. The receptors stem from a human donor with alopecia areata.

CDR3 sequence (DNA): TGTGCCAGCAGCCAAGGGGGTAAAGCTTTCTTT. It translates to CASSQGGKAFF. The genes are TRBV7-9 and TRBJ1-1; possible D gene TRBD1, 6 bases. This CDR3 is 11 amino acids long. The ends were cut back, 5 bases at V and 9 bases at J, with 10 bases in the middle. Looked up from germline, CDR1 is SEHNR and CDR2 is FQNEAQ (reference sequence). Filled out from reference TRBV7-9 and TRBJ1-1, the complete variable domain reads DTGVSQNPRHKITKRGQNVTFRCDPISEHNRLYWYRQTLGQGPEFLTYFQNEAQLEKSRLLSDRFSAERPKGSFSTLEIQRTEQGDSAMYLCASSQGGKAFFGQGTRLTVV.

This clone turned up a few times. The CDR3 is CASSLDSGANVLTF. In nucleotides, the CDR3 is TGCGCCAGCAGCTTGGACTCTGGGGCCAACGTCCTGACTTTC. The chain combines TRBV5-1 with TRBJ2-6; D is uncertain. CDR1 SGHRS and CDR2 YFSETQ come from the germline V gene. This CDR3 is built from 14 residues. The V and J ends lost 0 bases and 0 bases respectively, with 1 base between them.

This rearrangement joins TRBV5-1 to TRBJ1-4; D is unresolved. The germline V and J ends were trimmed by 0 bases and 4 bases, with 10 bases remaining between them. The CDR3 is 15 residues long. Germline V gives CDR1 SGHRS, CDR2 YFSETQ. This CDR3 is CASSLVGQNNEKLFF. Here the CDR3 DNA reads TGCGCCAGCAGCTTGGTAGGGCAGAATAATGAAAAACTGTTTTTT.

The chain is built from TRBV30 and TRBJ1-3, with 9 positions matching TRBD1. This CDR3 region has 14 residues. Trimming took 3 bases from V and 3 from J; bases not matched to a gene: 3. CDR1 is GTSNPN and CDR2 is SVGIG in the germline V gene (reference sequence). CDR3 loop: CAWRQGAVGNTIYF. CDR3 nucleotides: TGTGCCTGGAGACAGGGGGCTGTTGGAAACACCATATATTTT.

This clone was detected only a few times. The genes are TRBV7-2 and TRBJ2-1; TRBD2 agrees at 9 bases. The CDR3 is 14 residues long. V shed 5 bases and J 9 bases; nucleotides not matched to a gene: 8. Germline V gene sequence: CDR1 SGHTA, CDR2 FQGNSA. This CDR3 reads CASSQIAGVSEQFF. CDR3 DNA: TGTGCCAGCAGCCAAATAGCGGGAGTTAGTGAGCAGTTCTTC.

This clone has more than one count but fewer than ten. V is TRBV29-1 and J is TRBJ1-2; no clear D. The germline gives CDR1 SQVTM, CDR2 ANQGSEA. V was trimmed by 3 bases and J by 3 bases, leaving 14 bases between them. The CDR3 totals 14 residues. CDR3: CSVDPLGGDYGYTF. The DNA for the CDR3 is TGCAGCGTTGACCCCTTGGGTGGGGACTATGGCTACACCTTC.

This rearrangement joins TRBV7-9 to TRBJ2-3, with a tentative D call TRBD2 (6 bases). The CDR3 sequence is 14 residues long. V was pared by 5 bases and J by 0 bases, with 9 bases between. Germline V gene sequence: CDR1 SEHNR, CDR2 FQNEAQ (reference sequence). The CDR3 here is CASSPGTSTDTQYF. DNA for the CDR3: TGTGCCAGCAGCCCCGGGACTAGCACAGATACGCAGTATTTT.

The genes are TRBV30 and TRBJ2-3, with a weak D call TRBD2 (5 bases). The CDR3 runs 14 residues. V lost 0 bases to trimming and J lost 4 bases, with 11 bases between them. Germline V lookup: CDR1 GTSNPN, CDR2 SVGIG (reference sequence). The CDR3 is CAWSVPLASDTQYF. CDR3 DNA sequence: TGTGCCTGGAGTGTCCCGTTAGCGTCAGATACGCAGTATTTT.

This clone showed up just a few times. The DNA of the CDR3 is TGTGCCAGCAGCTTACGTAGCACTGAAGCTTTCTTT. It yields the protein CASSLRSTEAFF. The chain employs TRBV7-9 and TRBJ1-1; D is unclear. Looked up from germline, CDR1 is SEHNR and CDR2 is FQNEAQ (reference sequence). Trimming shortened V by 2 bases and J by 4 bases, and 5 bases separated the two germline ends. The CDR3 runs 12 residues. The full variable domain, in which reference TRBV7-9 and TRBJ1-1 provide the parts outside the CDR3, is DTGVSQNPRHKITKRGQNVTFRCDPISEHNRLYWYRQTLGQGPEFLTYFQNEAQLEKSRLLSDRFSAERPKGSFSTLEIQRTEQGDSAMYLCASSLRSTEAFFGQGTRLTVV.

The chain couples TRBV27 to TRBJ2-3, with D perhaps matching TRBD2 (7 bases). Trimming pared 3 bases from V and 6 bases from J, leaving 19 bases between. The CDR3 sequence is 16 residues long. Germline V gene data show CDR1 as MNHEY and CDR2 as SMNVEV (reference sequence). CDR3 loop: CASSFRAGTRGDTQYF. For the CDR3, the DNA is TGTGCCAGCAGTTTCCGAGCGGGGACGAGGGGGGATACGCAGTATTTT.

The V and J genes are TRBV2 and TRBJ1-5; D is unclear. V lost 4 bases and J lost 6, with 7 bases in between. The germline CDR1 and CDR2 sequences are SNHLY and FYNNEI. The CDR3 is 12 residues long. CDR3 residues: CASSGERQPQHF. The CDR3 nucleotides read TGTGCCAGCAGTGGAGAGCGTCAGCCCCAGCATTTT. The entire variable domain, with the rest obtained from reference TRBV2 and TRBJ1-5, is as follows: EPEVTQTPSHQVTQMGQEVILRCVPISNHLYFYWYRQILGQKVEFLVSFYNNEISEKSEIFDDQFSVERPDGSNFTLKIRSTKLEDSAMYFCASSGERQPQHFGDGTRLSIL.

V and J are TRBV27 and TRBJ2-5; D is uncertain. CDR3 length: 12 residues. Germline-derived CDR1 and CDR2 are MNHEY and SMNVEV (reference sequence). Between the trimmed V and J ends, which lost 0 bases and 4 bases, there was a span of 3 bases. For the CDR3, the DNA is TGTGCCAGCAGTTTATCGGGAGAGACCCAGTACTTC. Translated, it gives CASSLSGETQYF.